This T cell receptor (beta chain) was observed in a study of cytomegalovirus exposure and HLA in healthy donors. Study-wide points: The investigators catalogued 150 to 200 TCR beta chains as cytomegalovirus-associated.

The germline V gene encodes CDR1 LNHNV and CDR2 YYDKDF (reference sequence). The V end was cut by 1 base, the J end by 2 bases, with 12 bases between. The CDR3 runs 16 residues. Profiling relied on immunoSEQ multiplex PCR, and the TCRdb table lists in-frame clones only, not all of them. Among roughly 76,000 clones, 94% were seen once, and the ten largest hold 1.5% to 1.9%. Comment on this clone: No antigen is known for it.

The origin of this receptor is a man aged 18 to 29 in good health and CMV-seropositive. The chain carries TRBV15 and TRBJ2-1; weak D call: TRBD2 (6 bases). The sequencing input was PBMCs. The CDR3, as DNA: TGTGCCACCAGCAGAGGGAGGGACCAGACCTACAATGAGCAGTTCTTC. It specifies CATSRGRDQTYNEQFF.